Below are 30 T cell receptor beta chains sequenced from a single sample in a study of T cell repertoires in cytomegalovirus infection. What these receptors recognize is not known. MiXCR was run by TCRdb on the reads, yielding one entry per CDR3 protein. The data contain approximately 300,000 distinct CDR3 sequences, 25% to 35% of them singletons. The material sequenced was cultured PBMCs, taken from culture after CMV antigen stimulation. These receptor sequences come from a human donor in good health (CMV status not recorded). Some clones in this sample may be carry-over from other donors' samples.

The chain links TRBV18 to TRBJ2-3; the match to TRBD1 covers 9 bases. V was pared by 5 bases and J by 4 bases, with 7 bases of the junction left unmatched. The CDR3 loop spans 15 amino acids. Germline V gene sequence: CDR1 KGHSH, CDR2 LQKENI. CDR3 loop: CASSTATGGSDTQYF. The CDR3 coding sequence is TGTGCCAGCTCAACCGCGACAGGGGGTTCAGATACGCAGTATTTT.

The sample holds a few counts of this clonotype. The V gene is TRBV12-3 or TRBV12-4, the J gene TRBJ1-1; 9 bases line up with TRBD1. There are 13 residues in the CDR3. Losses at the gene ends were 10 bases for V and 3 bases for J; bases not matched to a gene: 6. CDR3 sequence: CANRGREDTEAFF. DNA of the CDR3: TGTGCCAACAGGGGGCGAGAGGACACTGAAGCTTTCTTT.

The chain carries TRBV6-2 or TRBV6-3 and TRBJ2-1; TRBD2 agrees at 9 bases. Germline lookup yields CDR1 MNHEY and CDR2 SVGEGT. CDR3 size: 15 residues. V was pared by 6 bases and J by 5 bases, with 8 bases of the junction left unmatched. The CDR3 DNA follows: TGTGCCAGCAGGGTACCGGGACTAGCAAACAATGAGCAGTTCTTC. Its protein product is CASRVPGLANNEQFF.

This chain connects TRBV7-2 to TRBJ2-5; possibly TRBD1 for D (6 bases). Between the trimmed V and J ends, which lost 4 bases and 1 base, there was a span of 10 bases. Germline V gene data show CDR1 as SGHTA and CDR2 as FQGNSA. The CDR3 has 14 amino acids. The CDR3 region is CASSWAGAQETQYF. As DNA, the CDR3 is TGTGCCAGCAGCTGGGCAGGGGCCCAAGAGACCCAGTACTTC.

This chain uses TRBV30 with TRBJ2-7, with 9 bases fitting TRBD1. V gave up 3 bases and J gave up 5 bases; unmatched junction bases: 8. The CDR3 extends over 14 amino acids. Germline CDR1 and CDR2: GTSNPN and SVGIG (reference sequence). CDR3 bases: TGTGCCTGGAGGGAACCGGGACAGGGCCACGAGCAGTACTTC. Amino acid sequence: CAWREPGQGHEQYF.

This rearrangement joins TRBV5-6 to TRBJ1-6, with 7 bases that match TRBD1. The V segment lost 4 bases and the J segment 9 bases; nucleotides outside the gene matches: 10. This CDR3 spans 15 amino acids. Germline loops: CDR1 SGHDT, CDR2 YYEEEE. CDR3 nucleotide sequence: TGTGCCAGCAGCGATTTACGAAACAGGGGTTCACCCCTCCACTTT. Protein sequence: CASSDLRNRGSPLHF.

This clonotype was detected ten times or more. The rearrangement joins TRBV7-2 to TRBJ1-5; no clear D. The CDR3 length is 14 residues. V gave up 3 bases and J gave up 0 bases, with 6 bases separating them. Germline lookup yields CDR1 SGHTA and CDR2 FQGNSA. The CDR3 nucleotides are TGTGCCAGCAGCTTGTCTTATAGCAATCAGCCCCAGCATTTT. This sequence encodes CASSLSYSNQPQHF.

The DNA for the CDR3 is TGTGCCAGCAGTTTGAGGTGGGGGGCCGAAGCTTTCTTT. It is translated as CASSLRWGAEAFF. The rearrangement joins TRBV27 to TRBJ1-1; a possible D gene is TRBD1 (6 bases). The CDR3 contains 13 residues. The V end lost 3 bases, the J end lost 8 bases, and 13 bases lay between the germline ends. Per the germline V gene, CDR1 is MNHEY and CDR2 is SMNVEV (reference sequence).

The gene calls are TRBV7-8 and TRBJ2-1, with 7 positions matching TRBD1. The CDR3 covers 13 residues. CDR1 is SGHVS and CDR2 is FQNEAQ in the germline V gene. With V trimmed by 7 bases and J by 9 bases, 9 bases remained unmatched. The DNA for the CDR3 is TGTGCCAGCACCACGCGAGGGGGCCGTGAGCAGTTCTTC. Its protein is CASTTRGGREQFF.

This clonotype appeared many times. The chain recombines TRBV7-6 with TRBJ1-3; 7 nucleotides line up with TRBD1. The CDR3 totals 18 residues. Germline V CDR1 and CDR2: SGHVS, FNYEAQ. With 5 bases clipped from V and 2 bases from J, the junction kept 15 bases outside the gene matches. The CDR3 nucleotides are TGTGCCAGCAGCCATCCAGGCAACAGGGGACTCCCTGGAAACACCATATATTTT. The encoded protein is CASSHPGNRGLPGNTIYF.

The chain couples TRBV3-1 to TRBJ1-5; D gene uncertain. This CDR3 is 14 amino acids long. V shed 0 bases and J shed 5 bases, with 8 bases lying between them. Germline lookup yields CDR1 LGHDT and CDR2 YNNKEL (reference sequence). The CDR3 DNA is TGTGCCAGCAGCCAAGATTCAGTATATCAGCCCCAGCATTTT. It yields the protein CASSQDSVYQPQHF.

CDR3 coding DNA: TGTGCCAGCAGCTCAAACACGGGGCCGAATACGCAGTATTTT. Amino acid sequence: CASSSNTGPNTQYF. This chain uses TRBV7-3 with TRBJ2-3; either TRBD1 or TRBD2 may supply D (5 bases each). From germline, CDR1 is SGHTA and CDR2 FQGTGA. The CDR3 is 14 residues long. The V end was cut by 4 bases, the J end by 7 bases, with 15 bases between.

The chain uses TRBV7-9 and TRBJ2-2; 7 bases are a match to TRBD2. CDR3 length equals 15 residues. The junction had 8 bases not matched to a gene; V was cut back by 5 bases and J by 5 bases. The germline V gene has CDR1 SEHNR and CDR2 FQNEAQ (reference sequence). The DNA for the CDR3 is TGTGCCAGCAGCCCACCGGGGGGTCGGACCGGGGAGCTGTTTTTT. It codes for CASSPPGGRTGELFF.

The rearrangement uses TRBV6-5 and TRBJ2-2; 8 bases line up with TRBD2. The CDR3 length is 17 residues. Germline V gene data show CDR1 as MNHEY and CDR2 as SVGAGI. Trimming at V came to 2 bases and at J to 6 bases, leaving 11 bases not matched to a gene. CDR3 nucleotides: TGTGCCAGCAGTTACGATCCGAGACTAGCGATCGCCGGGGAGCTGTTTTTT. Protein sequence: CASSYDPRLAIAGELFF.

This clonotype was detected a few times. The chain combines TRBV7-9 with TRBJ2-7, with 7 positions matching TRBD1. The trim removed 1 base at V and 0 bases at J, leaving 3 bases unmatched. The germline CDR1 and CDR2 sequences are SEHNR and FQNEAQ (reference sequence). The CDR3 runs to 15 residues. The CDR3 nucleotides are TGTGCCAGCAGCTTAGGTACAGGGGACTCCTACGAGCAGTACTTC. This translates into CASSLGTGDSYEQYF.

The chain couples TRBV6-1 to TRBJ2-5, with D tentatively TRBD1 or TRBD2 (6 bases each). The CDR3 consists of 16 residues. The germline V gene has CDR1 MNHNS and CDR2 SASEGT. Trimming took off 3 bases at V and 0 bases at J, with 14 bases between the two ends. In DNA, the CDR3 is TGTGCCAGCAGTGAGGGGGGCCCTGGGAACCAAGAGACCCAGTACTTC. Translated: CASSEGGPGNQETQYF.

On this clonotype itself: Relative to the germline gene, one junction end is altered; a read error may explain this. V gene TRBV29-1 combines with J gene TRBJ2-7, with D perhaps TRBD1 or TRBD2 (5 bases each). CDR3 size: 12 residues. Germline V gene sequence: CDR1 SQVTM, CDR2 ANQGSEA. CDR3 loop: CSVEGDSYEPYF. Written as DNA, the CDR3 is TGCAGCGTTGAGGGAGACAGCTACGAGCCGTACTTC.

Only a few counts were recorded for this clonotype. The chain recombines TRBV7-2 with TRBJ2-1; D gene uncertain. The CDR3 is 14 amino acids. The V gene lost 5 bases and the J gene lost 7 bases, with 15 bases spanning the gap. Germline-derived CDR1 and CDR2 are SGHTA and FQGNSA. The CDR3 DNA sequence: TGTGCCAGCAGCCCAGAGCTCGGAAGGAATGAGCAGTTCTTC. Its protein product is CASSPELGRNEQFF.

This clonotype was seen more than once but under ten times. V usage is TRBV11-2 and J usage is TRBJ1-1, with D unresolved. Trimming stripped 5 bases from V and 0 bases from J, with 7 bases between. The CDR3 is 13 amino acids. The germline V gene has CDR1 SGHAT and CDR2 FQNNGV. CDR3 DNA sequence: TGTGCCAGCAGCGTGGGGATGAACACTGAAGCTTTCTTT. Protein product: CASSVGMNTEAFF. The whole variable domain, filled in from reference TRBV11-2 and TRBJ1-1, reads EAGVAQSPRYKIIEKRQSVAFWCNPISGHATLYWYQQILGQGPKLLIQFQNNGVVDDSQLPKDRFSAERLKGVDSTLKIQPAKLEDSAVYLCASSVGMNTEAFFGQGTRLTVV.

This clonotype showed up many times. The rearrangement uses TRBV20-1 and TRBJ1-6, with 9 bases lining up with TRBD1. Germline V gives CDR1 DFQATT, CDR2 SNEGSKA (reference sequence). This CDR3 has 15 residues. V shed 2 bases and J 5 bases; nucleotides not matched to a gene: 4. CDR3 bases: TGCAGTGCTAGACGAGGGACAGGGAATAATTCACCCCTCCACTTT. Protein product: CSARRGTGNNSPLHF.

This clonotype has more than one count but fewer than ten. The gene calls are TRBV20-1 and TRBJ2-2, with D unclear. The germline V and J ends were trimmed by 5 bases and 2 bases, with 12 bases remaining between them. Germline CDR1 reads DFQATT; CDR2 reads SNEGSKA (reference sequence). This CDR3 has 14 amino acids. Here the CDR3 DNA reads TGCAGTGCTTTCCCGAGGCTCAACACCGGGGAGCTGTTTTTT. As protein: CSAFPRLNTGELFF.

The genes are TRBV6-1 and TRBJ2-7, with 8 bases identical to TRBD2. The CDR3 sequence is 16 residues long. V shed 0 bases, J shed 6 bases, and the junction held 10 bases outside the gene matches. Germline V gives CDR1 MNHNS, CDR2 SASEGT. In nucleotides, the CDR3 is TGTGCCAGCAGTGAAGCGGGGCGGGGGGATGGTGCCGAGCAGTACTTC. It specifies CASSEAGRGDGAEQYF.

The V call is TRBV12-3 or TRBV12-4, the J call TRBJ1-1; 7 nucleotides align to TRBD1. V trimming: 7 bases; J trimming: 0 bases; junction bases outside the gene matches: 8. This CDR3 spans 15 amino acids. CDR3: CASNPGQLMNTEAFF. DNA for the CDR3: TGTGCCAGCAACCCGGGACAGCTTATGAACACTGAAGCTTTCTTT.

This clonotype was picked up a small number of times. CDR3 DNA sequence: TGTGCCAGCAGGGGGGGAGGGCTCTCCTACGAGCAGTACTTC. Protein product: CASRGGGLSYEQYF. This sequence joins TRBV27 and TRBJ2-7, with 7 bases fitting TRBD2. The CDR3 has 14 amino acids. J gave up 0 bases and V 6 bases, and 5 bases lay outside the gene matches. Germline CDR1 is MNHEY and CDR2 is SMNVEV (reference sequence).

The chain recombines TRBV5-4 with TRBJ2-1, with 7 bases fitting TRBD2. Germline V gene lookup returns CDR1 SGHNT and CDR2 YYREEE (reference sequence). CDR3 length: 16 residues. V lost 5 bases to trimming and J lost 0 bases; unmatched junction nucleotides: 8. CDR3 protein: CASSSVGGNSYNEQFF. In DNA, the CDR3 is TGTGCCAGCAGTTCCGTGGGGGGGAACTCCTACAATGAGCAGTTCTTC.

This clonotype was seen more than once but under ten times. The chain recombines TRBV2 with TRBJ1-1; no definite D call. Per germline, CDR1 SNHLY and CDR2 FYNNEI. This CDR3 spans 15 amino acids. V lost 4 bases and J lost 0, with 12 bases in between. CDR3 in DNA: TGTGCCAGCAGTGGCGCCAGCTCAGTGAACACTGAAGCTTTCTTT. It translates to CASSGASSVNTEAFF.

The CDR3 reads CASSVEGDNYGYTF. The CDR3 DNA reads TGTGCCAGCAGCGTAGAAGGGGATAACTATGGCTACACCTTC. J is TRBJ1-2 and V is TRBV9, with a possible D match to TRBD1 (5 bases). V shed 0 bases and J shed 1 base, with 7 bases lying between them. Germline CDR1 reads SGDLS; CDR2 reads YYNGEE. The CDR3 totals 14 residues.

This clonotype occurred a few times. The chain has TRBV12-3 or TRBV12-4 and TRBJ1-6; TRBD1 is a possible D gene (5 bases). The CDR3 covers 15 residues. V was trimmed by 3 bases and J by 6 bases, leaving 12 bases between them. CDR3 in amino acids: CASSFRTGVNSPLHF. The CDR3 DNA sequence: TGTGCCAGCAGTTTTAGAACAGGAGTTAATTCACCCCTCCACTTT.

This clonotype was seen more than once but under ten times. The chain joins TRBV28 to TRBJ1-1; D gene unclear. The V end was cut by 10 bases, the J end by 1 base, with 19 bases between. The CDR3 totals 15 residues. CDR1 is MDHEN, CDR2 SYDVKM, per germline. CDR3 nucleotides: TGTGCCATCGAAGTTGGACGCCGGAGGAACACTGAAGCTTTCTTT. Protein product: CAIEVGRRRNTEAFF.

The chain carries TRBV10-2 and TRBJ2-5; possible D gene TRBD2, 5 bases. Trimming took off 2 bases at V and 3 bases at J, with 10 bases between the two ends. In germline, CDR1 is WSHSY, CDR2 SAAADI. The CDR3 extends over 14 amino acids. CDR3: CASSEPGFKETQYF. The DNA for the CDR3 is TGCGCCAGCAGTGAGCCGGGATTCAAAGAGACCCAGTACTTC.